Detailed here is one T cell receptor beta chain. Its antigen remains unknown. These data belong to a study of cytomegalovirus exposure and HLA in healthy donors. General study points: A few V segments could not be told apart, such as TRBV6-2 and TRBV6-3, and were left out. Overall, roughly 160 TCR beta chains were annotated as cytomegalovirus-associated.

This cohort consisted of healthy bone marrow donors. Primers for the PCR totalled 60 Vbeta and 13 Jbeta. Using immunoSEQ multiplex PCR, the repertoire was profiled, and TCRdb retains in-frame clones only, with some absent. The sample holds some 120,000 clones, around 77% seen once. This CDR3 region has 16 residues. Germline CDR1 reads MDHEN; CDR2 reads SYDVKM. After removal of 7 bases from V and 2 bases from J, the junction contained 10 bases not matched to a gene. V usage is TRBV28 and J usage is TRBJ1-2; 10 bases are shared with TRBD1. Specimen: PBMCs. The clonotype comes from a man aged 50 to 59 in good health and CMV-seronegative. CDR3 in DNA: TGTGCCAGCACCCTTGACAGGGGGCGAGGGAACTATGGCTACACCTTC. It specifies CASTLDRGRGNYGYTF.